This TCR beta chain was obtained from a study of beta chain features in type 1 diabetes. There are 14 residues in the CDR3. With 4 bases clipped from V and 5 bases from J, the junction kept 4 bases outside the gene matches. The germline V gene encodes CDR1 SGHTA and CDR2 FQGNSA. A word on this clone: Its antigen is as yet unknown. This specimen includes other DNA sequences encoding the same CDR3.

The entirety of the isolated RNA underwent reverse transcription, so expressed TCRB transcripts were sequenced. TCRdb's copy holds only in-frame clones and misses some; the assay was immunoSEQ multiplex PCR. The data contain 250,000 to 350,000 clones, approximately 9.9% of them singletons. Study-level points and caveats: The study left unresolved whether HLA type influences TCRB rearrangement. The VDJ junctions of type 1 diabetes patients carried fewer insertions and more deletions. Among patients, naive, central memory and Treg TCRB repertoires appeared more similar than among healthy donors.

The chain recombines TRBV7-2 with TRBJ2-5; 10 nucleotides align to TRBD2. What was sequenced was naive CD4+ T cells from blood. This receptor was taken from a woman between 25 and 40 years old in good health. CDR3 loop: CASSSSGRGETQYF. CDR3 sequence (DNA): TGTGCCAGCAGCTCTAGCGGGAGAGGGGAGACCCAGTACTTC.